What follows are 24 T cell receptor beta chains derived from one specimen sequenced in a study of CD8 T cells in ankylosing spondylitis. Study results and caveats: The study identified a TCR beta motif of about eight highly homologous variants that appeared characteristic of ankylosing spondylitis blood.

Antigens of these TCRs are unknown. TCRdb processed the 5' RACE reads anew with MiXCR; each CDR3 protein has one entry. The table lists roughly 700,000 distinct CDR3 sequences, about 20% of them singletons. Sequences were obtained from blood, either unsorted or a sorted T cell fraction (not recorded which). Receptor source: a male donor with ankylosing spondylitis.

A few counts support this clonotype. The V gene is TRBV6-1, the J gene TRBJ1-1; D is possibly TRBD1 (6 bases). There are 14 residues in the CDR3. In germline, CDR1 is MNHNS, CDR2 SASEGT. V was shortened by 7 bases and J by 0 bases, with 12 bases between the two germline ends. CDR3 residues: CASTDDRMNTEAFF. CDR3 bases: TGTGCCAGCACGGACGACAGGATGAACACTGAAGCTTTCTTT.

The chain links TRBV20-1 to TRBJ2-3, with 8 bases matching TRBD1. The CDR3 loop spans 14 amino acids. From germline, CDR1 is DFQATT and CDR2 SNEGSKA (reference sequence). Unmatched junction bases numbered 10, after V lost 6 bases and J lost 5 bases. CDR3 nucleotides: TGCAGTGCGAGGCAGGGGGCGGCGGTAGATACGCAGTATTTT. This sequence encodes CSARQGAAVDTQYF.

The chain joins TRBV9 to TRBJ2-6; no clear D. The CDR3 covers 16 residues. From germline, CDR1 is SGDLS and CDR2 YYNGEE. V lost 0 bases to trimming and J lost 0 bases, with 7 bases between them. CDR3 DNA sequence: TGTGCCAGCAGCGTAGCCGCCATCTCTGGGGCCAACGTCCTGACTTTC. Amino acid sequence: CASSVAAISGANVLTF.

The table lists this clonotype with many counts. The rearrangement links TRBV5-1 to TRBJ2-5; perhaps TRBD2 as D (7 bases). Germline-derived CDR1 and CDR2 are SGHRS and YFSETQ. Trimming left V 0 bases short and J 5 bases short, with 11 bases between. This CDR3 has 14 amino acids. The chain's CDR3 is CASSLVQGGETQYF. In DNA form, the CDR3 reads TGCGCCAGCAGCTTGGTACAGGGAGGGGAGACCCAGTACTTC.

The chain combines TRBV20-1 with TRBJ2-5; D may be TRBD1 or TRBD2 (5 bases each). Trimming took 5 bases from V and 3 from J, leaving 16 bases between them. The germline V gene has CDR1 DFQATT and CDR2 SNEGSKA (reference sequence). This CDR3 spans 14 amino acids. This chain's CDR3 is CSAGEIAREETQYF. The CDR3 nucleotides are TGCAGTGCTGGGGAGATCGCCAGGGAAGAGACCCAGTACTTC.

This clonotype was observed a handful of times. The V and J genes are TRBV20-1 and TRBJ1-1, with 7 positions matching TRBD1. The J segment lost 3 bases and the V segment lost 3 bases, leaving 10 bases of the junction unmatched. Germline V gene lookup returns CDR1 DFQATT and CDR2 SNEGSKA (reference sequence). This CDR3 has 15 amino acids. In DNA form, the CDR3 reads TGCAGTGCTAGGGACCGGGACAGTTTTGACACTGAAGCTTTCTTT. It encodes CSARDRDSFDTEAFF.

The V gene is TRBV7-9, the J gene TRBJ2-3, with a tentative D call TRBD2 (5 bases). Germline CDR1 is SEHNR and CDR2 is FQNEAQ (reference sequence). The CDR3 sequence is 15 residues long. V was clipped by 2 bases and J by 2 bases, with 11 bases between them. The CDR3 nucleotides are TGTGCCAGCAGCTTAAGAGCGGATGTCACAGATACGCAGTATTTT. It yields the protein CASSLRADVTDTQYF.

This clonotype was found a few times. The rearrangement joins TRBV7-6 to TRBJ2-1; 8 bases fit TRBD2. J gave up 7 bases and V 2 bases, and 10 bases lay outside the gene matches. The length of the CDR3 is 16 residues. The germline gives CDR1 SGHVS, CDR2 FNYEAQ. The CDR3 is CASSLTLAGPFNEQFF. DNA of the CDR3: TGTGCCAGCAGCTTAACATTAGCGGGACCTTTTAATGAGCAGTTCTTC.

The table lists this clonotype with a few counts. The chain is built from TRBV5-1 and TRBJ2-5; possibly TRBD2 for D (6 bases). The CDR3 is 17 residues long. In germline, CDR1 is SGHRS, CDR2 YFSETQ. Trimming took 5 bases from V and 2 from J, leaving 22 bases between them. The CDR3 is CASRFAHGPGVQETQYF. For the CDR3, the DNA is TGCGCCAGCAGATTCGCCCACGGGCCGGGGGTTCAAGAGACCCAGTACTTC.

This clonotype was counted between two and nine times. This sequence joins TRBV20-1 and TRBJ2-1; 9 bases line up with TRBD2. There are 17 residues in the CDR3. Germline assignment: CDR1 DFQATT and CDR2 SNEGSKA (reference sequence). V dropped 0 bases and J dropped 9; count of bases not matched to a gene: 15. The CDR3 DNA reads TGCAGTGCTAGAGATTACCCCCGCGGGAGGGCCCTCAGTGAGCAGTTCTTC. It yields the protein CSARDYPRGRALSEQFF.

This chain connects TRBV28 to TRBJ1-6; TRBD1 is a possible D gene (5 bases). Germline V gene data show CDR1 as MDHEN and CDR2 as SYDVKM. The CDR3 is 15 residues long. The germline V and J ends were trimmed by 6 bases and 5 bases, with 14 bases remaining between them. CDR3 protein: CASRLLGRDNSPLHF. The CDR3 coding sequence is TGTGCCAGCAGGTTGCTGGGACGCGATAATTCACCCCTCCACTTT.

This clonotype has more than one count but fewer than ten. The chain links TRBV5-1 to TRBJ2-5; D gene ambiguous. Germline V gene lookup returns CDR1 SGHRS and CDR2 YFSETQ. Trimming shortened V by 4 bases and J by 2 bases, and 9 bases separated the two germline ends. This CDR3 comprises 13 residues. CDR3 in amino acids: CASSTQKQETQYF. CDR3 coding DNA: TGCGCCAGCAGCACACAGAAGCAAGAGACCCAGTACTTC.

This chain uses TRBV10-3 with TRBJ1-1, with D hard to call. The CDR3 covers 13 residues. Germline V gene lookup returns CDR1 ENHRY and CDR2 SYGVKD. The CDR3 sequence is CAYRRHPNTEAFF. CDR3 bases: TGTGCTTACCGTAGGCACCCGAACACTGAAGCTTTCTTT.

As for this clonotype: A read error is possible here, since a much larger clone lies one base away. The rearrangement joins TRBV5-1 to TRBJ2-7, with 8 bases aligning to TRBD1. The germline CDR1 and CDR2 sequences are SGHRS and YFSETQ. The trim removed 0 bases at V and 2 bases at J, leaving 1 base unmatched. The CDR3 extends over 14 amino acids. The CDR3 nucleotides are TGCGCCAGCAGCTTGGTGACAGGGGCCTACGAGCAGTACTTC. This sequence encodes CASSLVTGAYEQYF.

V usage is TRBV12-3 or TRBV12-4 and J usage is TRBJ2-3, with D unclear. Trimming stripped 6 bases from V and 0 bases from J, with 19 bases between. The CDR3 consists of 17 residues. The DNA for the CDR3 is TGTGCCAGCAGACAGAGAGCCTTCATCACTAGCACAGATACGCAGTATTTT. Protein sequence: CASRQRAFITSTDTQYF.

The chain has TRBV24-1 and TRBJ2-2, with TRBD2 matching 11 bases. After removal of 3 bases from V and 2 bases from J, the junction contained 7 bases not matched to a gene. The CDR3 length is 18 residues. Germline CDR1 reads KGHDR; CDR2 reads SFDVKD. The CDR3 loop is CATSDPPSGRLNTGELFF. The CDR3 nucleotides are TGTGCCACCAGTGATCCCCCTAGCGGGAGGCTAAACACCGGGGAGCTGTTTTTT.

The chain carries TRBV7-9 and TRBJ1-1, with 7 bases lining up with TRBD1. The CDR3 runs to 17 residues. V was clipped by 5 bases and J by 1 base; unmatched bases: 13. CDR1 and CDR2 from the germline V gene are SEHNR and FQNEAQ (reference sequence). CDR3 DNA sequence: TGTGCCAGCAGCCCACCTGGCTCGACAGGGAGGAACACTGAAGCTTTCTTT. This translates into CASSPPGSTGRNTEAFF. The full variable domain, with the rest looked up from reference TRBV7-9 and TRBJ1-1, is DTGVSQNPRHKITKRGQNVTFRCDPISEHNRLYWYRQTLGQGPEFLTYFQNEAQLEKSRLLSDRFSAERPKGSFSTLEIQRTEQGDSAMYLCASSPPGSTGRNTEAFFGQGTRLTVV.

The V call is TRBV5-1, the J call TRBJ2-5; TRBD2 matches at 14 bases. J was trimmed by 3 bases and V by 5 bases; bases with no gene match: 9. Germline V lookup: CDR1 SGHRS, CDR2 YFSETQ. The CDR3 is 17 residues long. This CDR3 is CASRGTSGGLLKETQYF. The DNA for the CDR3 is TGCGCCAGCAGAGGGACTAGCGGGGGCCTTCTTAAAGAGACCCAGTACTTC. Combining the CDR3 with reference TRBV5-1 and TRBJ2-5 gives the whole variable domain KAGVTQTPRYLIKTRGQQVTLSCSPISGHRSVSWYQQTPGQGLQFLFEYFSETQRNKGNFPGRFSGRQFSNSRSEMNVSTLELGDSALYLCASRGTSGGLLKETQYFGPGTRLLVL.

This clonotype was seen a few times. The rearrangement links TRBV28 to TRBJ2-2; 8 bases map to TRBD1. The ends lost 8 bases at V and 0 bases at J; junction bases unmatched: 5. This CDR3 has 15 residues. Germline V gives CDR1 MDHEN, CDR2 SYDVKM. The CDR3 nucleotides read TGTGCCAGCCTCGACAGGGGAACGAACACCGGGGAGCTGTTTTTT. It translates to CASLDRGTNTGELFF.

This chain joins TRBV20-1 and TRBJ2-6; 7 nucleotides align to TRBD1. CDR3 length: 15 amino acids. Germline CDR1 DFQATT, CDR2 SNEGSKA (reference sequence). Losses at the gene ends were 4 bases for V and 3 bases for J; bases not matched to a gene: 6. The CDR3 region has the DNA TGCAGTGCTACCACAGGGGATGGTGGGGCCAACGTCCTGACTTTC. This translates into CSATTGDGGANVLTF.

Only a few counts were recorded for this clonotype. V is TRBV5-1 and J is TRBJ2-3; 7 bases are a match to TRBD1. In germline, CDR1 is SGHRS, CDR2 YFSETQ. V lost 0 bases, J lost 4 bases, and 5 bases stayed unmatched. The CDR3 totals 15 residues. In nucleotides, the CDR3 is TGCGCCAGCAGCTTGGCCCTAGGACAGGCAGATACGCAGTATTTT. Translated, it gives CASSLALGQADTQYF.

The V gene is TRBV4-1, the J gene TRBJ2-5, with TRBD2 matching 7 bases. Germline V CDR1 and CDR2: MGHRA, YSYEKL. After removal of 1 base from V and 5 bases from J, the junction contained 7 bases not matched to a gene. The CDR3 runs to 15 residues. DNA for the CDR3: TGCGCCAGCAGCCAAGGAGAACTAGCGCGGGAGACCCAGTACTTC. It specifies CASSQGELARETQYF.

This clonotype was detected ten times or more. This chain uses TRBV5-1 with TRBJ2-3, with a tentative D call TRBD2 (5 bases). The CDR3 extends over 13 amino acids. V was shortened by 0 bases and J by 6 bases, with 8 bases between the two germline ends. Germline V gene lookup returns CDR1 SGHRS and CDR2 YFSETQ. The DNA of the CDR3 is TGCGCCAGCAGCTTGGGAGGGTCGGATACGCAGTATTTT. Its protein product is CASSLGGSDTQYF.

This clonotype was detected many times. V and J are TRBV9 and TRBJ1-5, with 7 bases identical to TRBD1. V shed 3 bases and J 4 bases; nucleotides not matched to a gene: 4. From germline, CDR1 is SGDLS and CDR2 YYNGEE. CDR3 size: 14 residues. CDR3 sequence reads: CASSAQGGNQPQHF. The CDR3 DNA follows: TGTGCCAGCAGCGCCCAGGGGGGTAATCAGCCCCAGCATTTT.